The 5 T cell receptor beta chains listed next were all sequenced from one sample in a study of Ad26.COV2.S vaccination and SARS-CoV-2 variants. Only in-frame clones appear in the TCRdb table, and some are missing; sequencing was by immunoSEQ multiplex PCR. Here the sample spans roughly 240,000 clones, around 87% being singletons. Described treatment: roughly 19 received Ad26.COV2.S at low or high dose, single or two shots; roughly 5 received placebo; per-sample allocation not given. Sampling happened 63 days after the first vaccine or placebo injection. The sample in question was peripheral blood, obtained in a trial of Ad26.COV2.S vaccine versus placebo. The receptors here all came from a person between 18 and 59 years old who received the Ad26.COV2.S COVID-19 vaccine or a placebo.

This chain connects TRBV6-5 to TRBJ2-7, with 7 bases lining up with TRBD1. Per germline, CDR1 MNHEY and CDR2 SVGAGI. The CDR3 sequence is 14 residues long. Unmatched junction bases numbered 9, after V lost 6 bases and J lost 4 bases. CDR3 in DNA: TGTGCCAGCAGCAGTTCGGCAGGGGGATACGAGCAGTACTTC. Its protein product is CASSSSAGGYEQYF.

This clone was detected only once. This chain uses TRBV6-4 with TRBJ2-7; tentative D call: TRBD1 (5 bases). V was clipped by 5 bases and J by 6 bases, with 11 bases between them. Germline V gene lookup returns CDR1 MRHNA and CDR2 SNTAGT. This CDR3 spans 12 amino acids. The CDR3 region has the DNA TGTGCCAGCAGTTCGGACACGGGCGAGCAGTACTTC. This translates into CASSSDTGEQYF.

CDR3: CASSQVGIENSPLHF. The CDR3 nucleotides are TGCGCCAGCAGCCAAGTTGGAATTGAGAATTCACCCCTCCACTTT. J is TRBJ1-6 and V is TRBV4-3; no reliable D call. The CDR3 spans 15 residues. CDR1 LGHNA and CDR2 YSLEER come from the germline V gene. V was pared by 1 base and J by 7 bases, with 11 bases between.

The V call is TRBV21-1, the J call TRBJ1-1; the table calls TRBD1, which could not be checked here. TRBV21-1 is annotated as a pseudogene. The CDR3 runs to 13 residues. The CDR3 protein is CASSKDRGTEAFF. The CDR3 DNA reads as TGTGCCAGCAGCAAGGACAGGGGGACTGAAGCTTTCTTT.

This sequence joins TRBV3-1 (or the pseudogene TRBV3-2) and TRBJ2-1; 9 bases are a match to TRBD2. CDR3 length equals 20 residues. The V and J ends lost 1 base and 0 bases, in that order; junction bases with no gene match: 13. Per germline, CDR1 LGHDT and CDR2 YNNKEL (reference sequence). CDR3 loop: CASSQGVLAGQGSSYNEQFF. In DNA, the CDR3 is TGTGCCAGCAGCCAAGGGGTTCTAGCGGGGCAGGGAAGCTCCTACAATGAGCAGTTCTTC.